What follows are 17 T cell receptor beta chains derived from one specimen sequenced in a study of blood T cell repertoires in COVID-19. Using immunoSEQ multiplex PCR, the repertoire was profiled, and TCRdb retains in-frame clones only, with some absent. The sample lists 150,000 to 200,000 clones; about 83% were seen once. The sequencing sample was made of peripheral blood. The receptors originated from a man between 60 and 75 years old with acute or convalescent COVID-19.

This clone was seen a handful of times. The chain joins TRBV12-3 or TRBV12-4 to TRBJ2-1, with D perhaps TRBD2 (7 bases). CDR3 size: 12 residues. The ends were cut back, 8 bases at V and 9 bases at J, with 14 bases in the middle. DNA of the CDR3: TGTGCCAGCGTCCGGGGGGCGAGTGAGCAGTTCTTC. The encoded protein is CASVRGASEQFF.

CDR3 in amino acids: CASSLVGDRGEKLFF. CDR3 sequence (DNA): TGCGCCAGCAGCTTGGTCGGGGACAGAGGAGAAAAACTGTTTTTT. The chain employs TRBV5-1 and TRBJ1-4, with TRBD1 matching 7 bases. Germline CDR1 and CDR2: SGHRS and YFSETQ. This CDR3 contains 15 residues. Unmatched junction bases numbered 7, after V lost 0 bases and J lost 8 bases.

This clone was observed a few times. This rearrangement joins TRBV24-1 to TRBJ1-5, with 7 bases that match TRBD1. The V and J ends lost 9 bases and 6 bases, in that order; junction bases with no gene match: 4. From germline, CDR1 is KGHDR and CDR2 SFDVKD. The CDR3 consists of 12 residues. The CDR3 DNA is TGTGCCACCGGGGCAGGGGGTCAGCCCCAGCATTTT. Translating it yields CATGAGGQPQHF.

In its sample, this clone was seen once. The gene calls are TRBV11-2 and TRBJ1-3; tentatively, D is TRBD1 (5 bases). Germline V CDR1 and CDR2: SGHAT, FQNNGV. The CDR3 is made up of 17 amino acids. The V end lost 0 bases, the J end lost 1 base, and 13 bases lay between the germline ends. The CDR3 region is CASSLDLGQTSGNTIYF. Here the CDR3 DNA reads TGTGCCAGCAGCTTAGATCTCGGACAAACGTCTGGAAACACCATATATTTT.

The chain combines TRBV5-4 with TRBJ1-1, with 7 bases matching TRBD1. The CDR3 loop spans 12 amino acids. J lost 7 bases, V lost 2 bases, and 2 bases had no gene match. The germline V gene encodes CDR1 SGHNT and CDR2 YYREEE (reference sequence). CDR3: CASSLGTVEAFF. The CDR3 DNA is TGTGCCAGCAGCTTAGGGACAGTTGAAGCTTTCTTT. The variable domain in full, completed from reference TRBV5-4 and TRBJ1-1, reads ETGVTQSPTHLIKTRGQQVTLRCSSQSGHNTVSWYQQALGQGPQFIFQYYREEENGRGNFPPRFSGLQFPNYSSELNVNALELDDSALYLCASSLGTVEAFFGQGTRLTVV.

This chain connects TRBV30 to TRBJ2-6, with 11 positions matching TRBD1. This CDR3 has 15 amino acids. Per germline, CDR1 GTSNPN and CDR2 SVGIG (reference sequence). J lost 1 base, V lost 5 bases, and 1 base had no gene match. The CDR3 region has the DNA TGTGCCTGGGGGACAGGGGGTTCTGGGGCCAACGTCCTGACTTTC. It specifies CAWGTGGSGANVLTF.

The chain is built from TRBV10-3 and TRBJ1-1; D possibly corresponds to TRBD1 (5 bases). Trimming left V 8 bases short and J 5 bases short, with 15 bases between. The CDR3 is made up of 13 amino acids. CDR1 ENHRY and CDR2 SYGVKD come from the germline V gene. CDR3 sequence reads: CAIGGEDGTEAFF. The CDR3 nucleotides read TGTGCCATCGGGGGGGAGGATGGGACTGAAGCTTTCTTT.

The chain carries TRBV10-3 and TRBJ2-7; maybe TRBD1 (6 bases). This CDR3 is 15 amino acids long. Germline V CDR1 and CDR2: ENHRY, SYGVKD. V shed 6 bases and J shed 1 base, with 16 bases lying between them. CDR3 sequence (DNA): TGTGCCATCAGCCCCGGGCAGGGGACATCCTACGAGCAGTACTTC. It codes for CAISPGQGTSYEQYF.

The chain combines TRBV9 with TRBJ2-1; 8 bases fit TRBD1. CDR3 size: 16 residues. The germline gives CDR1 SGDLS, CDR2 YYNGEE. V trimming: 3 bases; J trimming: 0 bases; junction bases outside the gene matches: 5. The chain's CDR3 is CASSARQGSSYNEQFF. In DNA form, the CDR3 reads TGTGCCAGCAGCGCCCGACAGGGGAGCTCCTACAATGAGCAGTTCTTC.

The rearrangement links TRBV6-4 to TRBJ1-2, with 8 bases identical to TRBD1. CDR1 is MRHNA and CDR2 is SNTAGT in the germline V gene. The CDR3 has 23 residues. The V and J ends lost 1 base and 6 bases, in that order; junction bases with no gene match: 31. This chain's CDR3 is CASSDFKRLDRGEPRRRMDGYTF. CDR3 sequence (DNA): TGTGCCAGCAGTGACTTTAAGCGACTTGACAGGGGTGAACCTCGCAGACGGATGGATGGCTACACCTTC.

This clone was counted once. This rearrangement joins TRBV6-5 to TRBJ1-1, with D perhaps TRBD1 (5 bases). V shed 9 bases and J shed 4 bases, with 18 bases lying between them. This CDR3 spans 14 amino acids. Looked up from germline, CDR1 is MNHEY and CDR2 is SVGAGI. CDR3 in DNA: TGTGCCAGTTCTCCCGGGACTGGGTCCACTGAAGCTTTCTTT. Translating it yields CASSPGTGSTEAFF.

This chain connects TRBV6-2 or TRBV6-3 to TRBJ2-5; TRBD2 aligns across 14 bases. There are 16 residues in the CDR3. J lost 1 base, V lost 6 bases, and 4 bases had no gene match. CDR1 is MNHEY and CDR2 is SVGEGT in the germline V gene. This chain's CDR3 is CASSRGLAGGQETQYF. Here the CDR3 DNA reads TGTGCCAGCAGCCGCGGACTAGCGGGGGGCCAAGAGACCCAGTACTTC.

This chain's CDR3 is CASTINRGAFEAFF. In DNA, the CDR3 is TGTGCCAGCACCATTAACAGGGGGGCCTTTGAAGCTTTCTTT. The genes are TRBV4-2 and TRBJ1-1; 8 positions match TRBD1. The CDR3 consists of 14 residues. Trimming took 7 bases from V and 7 from J; bases not matched to a gene: 11. CDR1 and CDR2 from the germline V gene are LGHNA and YNFKEQ.

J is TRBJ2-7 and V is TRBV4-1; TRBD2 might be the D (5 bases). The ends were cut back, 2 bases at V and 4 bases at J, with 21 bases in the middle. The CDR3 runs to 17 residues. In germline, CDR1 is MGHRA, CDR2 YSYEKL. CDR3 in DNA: TGCGCCAGCAGCCAACTACGATCGGCGCTCGGGATTTACGAGCAGTACTTC. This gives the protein CASSQLRSALGIYEQYF.

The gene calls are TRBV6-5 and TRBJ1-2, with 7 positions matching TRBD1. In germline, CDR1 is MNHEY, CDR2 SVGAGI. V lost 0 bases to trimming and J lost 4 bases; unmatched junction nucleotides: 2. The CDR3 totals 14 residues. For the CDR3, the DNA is TGTGCCAGCAGTTACTCGACAGGGACCTATGGCTACACCTTC. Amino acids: CASSYSTGTYGYTF.

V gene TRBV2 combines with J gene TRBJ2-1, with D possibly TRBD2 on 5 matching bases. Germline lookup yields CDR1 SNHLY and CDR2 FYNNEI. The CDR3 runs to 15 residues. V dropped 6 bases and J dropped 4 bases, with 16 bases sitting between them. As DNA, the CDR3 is TGTGCCAGCAGCATATTCCAAACGGGGTACAATGAGCAGTTCTTC. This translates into CASSIFQTGYNEQFF.

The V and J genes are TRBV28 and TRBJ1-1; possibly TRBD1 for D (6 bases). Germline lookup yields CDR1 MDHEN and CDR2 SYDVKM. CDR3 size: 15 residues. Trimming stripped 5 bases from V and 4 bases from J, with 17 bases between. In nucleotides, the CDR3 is TGTGCCAGCAGTACTACCATAGGACAGCGCACTGAAGCTTTCTTT. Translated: CASSTTIGQRTEAFF.